This TCR beta chain was found in a study of post-analysis software for immune sequencing data. Findings of the study overall: Co-batched samples clustered tightly together by F measure. Several TRBV segments were more frequent in patients than controls; TRBV5-6, TRBV5-1 and TRBV20-1 belonged to this group.

This clonotype came up a few times. Its specificity is not known. Germline CDR1 and CDR2: MGHRA and YSYEKL. J was trimmed by 3 bases and V by 3 bases; bases with no gene match: 7. The CDR3 contains 15 residues. The TCR beta cDNA libraries contained unique molecular identifiers. T cells, about 0.9 to 11 million of them, yielded around 460,000 cDNA molecules. TCRdb reprocessed the PCR reads with MiXCR, giving one entry per CDR3 protein. The sample carries 650,000 to 850,000 distinct CDR3 sequences, about 57% recorded once. Sequencing input: blood. The rearrangement links TRBV4-1 to TRBJ2-7; TRBD1 matches at 8 bases. The source of this sequence is a girl between 10 and 17 years old with multiple sclerosis. The CDR3 here is CASSQVTGAFYEQYF. DNA for the CDR3: TGCGCCAGCAGCCAGGTGACAGGGGCCTTCTACGAGCAGTACTTC.